The clone carrying this TCR beta chain was seen repeatedly, ten times or more. No antigen is known for it. Amplification of TCR alpha and beta CDR3 regions from RNA used iRepertoire nested multiplex PCR. For one-step reverse transcription and amplification, about 85-400 ng of tissue mRNA or PBMC total RNA was used. TCRdb fed the multiplex PCR reads into MiXCR, producing one record per CDR3 protein. There are some 100,000 distinct CDR3 sequences in the sample; less than 30% occur only once, and about a third lies in the top ten. The CDR3 covers 14 residues. V gave up 6 bases and J gave up 7 bases, with 19 bases separating them. The germline gives CDR1 MNHEY, CDR2 SVGEGT. The source of the sample is a study of glioma-infiltrating T cells. Study results and limitations: Non-neoplastic patients had below-expected tissue-blood divergence, while all gliomas exceeded expectation. Very few CDR3 sequences were shared between tissue and blood.

The chain uses TRBV6-2 or TRBV6-3 and TRBJ2-7, with D possibly being TRBD1 (5 bases). Sequencing used glioma tissue, nonneoplastic brain tissue, or PBMCs (not recorded which). The source of this sequence is a human donor with low-grade glioma or glioblastoma, undergoing nonglioma brain surgery, or in good health (not recorded which). CDR3 bases: TGTGCCAGCAGCCACCTGGACCGTACAGGAGAGCAGTACTTC. Translation gives CASSHLDRTGEQYF.